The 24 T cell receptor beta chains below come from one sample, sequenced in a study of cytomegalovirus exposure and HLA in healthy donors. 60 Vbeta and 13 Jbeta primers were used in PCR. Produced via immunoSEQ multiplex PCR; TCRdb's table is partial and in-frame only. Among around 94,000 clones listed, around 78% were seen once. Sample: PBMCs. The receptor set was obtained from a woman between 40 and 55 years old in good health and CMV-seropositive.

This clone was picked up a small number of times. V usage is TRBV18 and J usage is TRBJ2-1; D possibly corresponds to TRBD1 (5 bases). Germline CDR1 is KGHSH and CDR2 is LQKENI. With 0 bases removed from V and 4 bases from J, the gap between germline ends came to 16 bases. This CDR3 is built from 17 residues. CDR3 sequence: CASSPPQDTPAYNEQFF. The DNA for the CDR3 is TGTGCCAGCTCACCACCACAGGACACCCCAGCTTACAATGAGCAGTTCTTC.

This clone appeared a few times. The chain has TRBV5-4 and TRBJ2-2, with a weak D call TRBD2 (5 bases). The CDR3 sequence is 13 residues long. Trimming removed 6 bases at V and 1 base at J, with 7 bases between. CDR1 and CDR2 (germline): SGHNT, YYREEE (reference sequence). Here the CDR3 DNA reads TGTGCCAGCACAAGCGGGAACACCGGGGAGCTGTTTTTT. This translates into CASTSGNTGELFF. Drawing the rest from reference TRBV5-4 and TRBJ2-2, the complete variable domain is ETGVTQSPTHLIKTRGQQVTLRCSSQSGHNTVSWYQQALGQGPQFIFQYYREEENGRGNFPPRFSGLQFPNYSSELNVNALELDDSALYLCASTSGNTGELFFGEGSRLTVL.

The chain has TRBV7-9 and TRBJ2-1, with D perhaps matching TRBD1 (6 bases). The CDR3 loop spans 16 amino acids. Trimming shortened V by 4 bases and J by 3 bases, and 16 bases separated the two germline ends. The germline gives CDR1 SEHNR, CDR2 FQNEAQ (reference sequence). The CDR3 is CASSSPGQGFYNEQFF. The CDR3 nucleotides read TGTGCCAGCAGCTCCCCGGGACAAGGGTTCTACAATGAGCAGTTCTTC.

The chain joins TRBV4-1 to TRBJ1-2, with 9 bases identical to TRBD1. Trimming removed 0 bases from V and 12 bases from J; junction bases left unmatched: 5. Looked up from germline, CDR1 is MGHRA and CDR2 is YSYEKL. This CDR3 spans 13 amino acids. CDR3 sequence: CASSQDVQGAHTF. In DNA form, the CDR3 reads TGCGCCAGCAGCCAAGATGTACAGGGGGCCCACACCTTC.

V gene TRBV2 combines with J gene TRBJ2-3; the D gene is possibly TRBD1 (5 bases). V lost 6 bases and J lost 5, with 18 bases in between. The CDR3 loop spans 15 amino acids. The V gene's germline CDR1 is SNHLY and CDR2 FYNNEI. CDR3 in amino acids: CASRSPWQGQDTQYF. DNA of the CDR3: TGTGCCAGCAGATCACCGTGGCAGGGTCAAGATACGCAGTATTTT.

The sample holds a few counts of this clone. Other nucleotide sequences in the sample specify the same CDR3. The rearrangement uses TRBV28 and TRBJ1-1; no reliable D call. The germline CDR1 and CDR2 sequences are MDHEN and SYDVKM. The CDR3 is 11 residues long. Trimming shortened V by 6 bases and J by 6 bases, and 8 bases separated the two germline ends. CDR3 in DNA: TGTGCCAGCAGGGGGAGGCCTGAAGCTTTCTTT. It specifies CASRGRPEAFF.

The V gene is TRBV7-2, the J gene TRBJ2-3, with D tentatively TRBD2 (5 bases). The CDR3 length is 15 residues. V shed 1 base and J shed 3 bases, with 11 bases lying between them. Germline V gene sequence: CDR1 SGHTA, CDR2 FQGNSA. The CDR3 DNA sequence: TGTGCCAGCAGCTTAGAAGGGCCGGGGACAGATACGCAGTATTTT. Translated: CASSLEGPGTDTQYF.

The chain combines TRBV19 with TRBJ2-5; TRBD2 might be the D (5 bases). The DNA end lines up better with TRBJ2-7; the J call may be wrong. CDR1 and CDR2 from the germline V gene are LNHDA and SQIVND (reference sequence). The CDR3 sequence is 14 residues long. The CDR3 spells CASSIDSVSYEQYF. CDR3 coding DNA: TGTGCCAGTAGTATAGATAGCGTCTCCTACGAGCAGTACTTC.

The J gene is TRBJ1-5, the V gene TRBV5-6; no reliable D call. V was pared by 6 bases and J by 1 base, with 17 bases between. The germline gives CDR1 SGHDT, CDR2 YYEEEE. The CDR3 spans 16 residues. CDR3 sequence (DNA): TGTGCCAGCAACTTAGGCCCACCGGGAAGCAATCAGCCCCAGCATTTT. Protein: CASNLGPPGSNQPQHF.

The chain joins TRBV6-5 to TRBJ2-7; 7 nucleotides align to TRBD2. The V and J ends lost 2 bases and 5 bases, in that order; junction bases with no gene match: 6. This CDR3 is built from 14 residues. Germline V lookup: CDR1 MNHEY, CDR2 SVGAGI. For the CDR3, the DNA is TGTGCCAGCAGTTACGCCGGGGGGACCCACGAGCAGTACTTC. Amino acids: CASSYAGGTHEQYF.

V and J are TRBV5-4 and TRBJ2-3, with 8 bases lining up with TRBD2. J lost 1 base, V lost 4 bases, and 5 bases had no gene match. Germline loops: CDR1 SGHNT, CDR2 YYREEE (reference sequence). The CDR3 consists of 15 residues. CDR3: CASSLKTSGTDTQYF. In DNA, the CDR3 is TGTGCCAGCAGCCTAAAGACTAGCGGCACAGATACGCAGTATTTT.

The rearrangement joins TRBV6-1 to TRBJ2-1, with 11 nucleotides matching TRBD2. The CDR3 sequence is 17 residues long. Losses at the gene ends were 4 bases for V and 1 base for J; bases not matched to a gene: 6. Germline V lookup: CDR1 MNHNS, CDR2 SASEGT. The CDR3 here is CASSVAGGLFSYNEQFF. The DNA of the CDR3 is TGTGCCAGCAGTGTAGCGGGAGGGCTCTTTTCCTACAATGAGCAGTTCTTC.

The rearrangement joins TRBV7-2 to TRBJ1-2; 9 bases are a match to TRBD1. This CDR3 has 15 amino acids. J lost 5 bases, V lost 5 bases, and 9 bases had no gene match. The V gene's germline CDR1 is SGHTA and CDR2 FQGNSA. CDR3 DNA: TGTGCCAGCAGCCCGGGACAGGGAGGAGGGTATGGCTACACCTTC. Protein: CASSPGQGGGYGYTF.

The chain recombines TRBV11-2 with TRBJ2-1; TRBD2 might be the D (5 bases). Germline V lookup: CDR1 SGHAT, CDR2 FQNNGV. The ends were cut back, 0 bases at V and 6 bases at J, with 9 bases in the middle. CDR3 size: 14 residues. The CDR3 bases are TGTGCCAGCAGCTTAGAAGCGGTCTTCAATGAGCAGTTCTTC. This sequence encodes CASSLEAVFNEQFF.

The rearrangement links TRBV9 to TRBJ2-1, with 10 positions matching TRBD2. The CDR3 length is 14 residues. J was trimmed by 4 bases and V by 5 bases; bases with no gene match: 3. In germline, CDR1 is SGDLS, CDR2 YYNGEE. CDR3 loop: CASSPSGSYNEQFF. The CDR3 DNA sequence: TGTGCCAGCAGTCCTAGCGGGAGTTACAATGAGCAGTTCTTC.

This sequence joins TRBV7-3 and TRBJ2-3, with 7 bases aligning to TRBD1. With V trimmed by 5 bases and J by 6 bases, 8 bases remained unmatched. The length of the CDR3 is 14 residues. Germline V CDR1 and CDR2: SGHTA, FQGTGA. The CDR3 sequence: CASSALTGYDTQYF. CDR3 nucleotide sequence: TGTGCCAGCAGCGCACTGACAGGGTATGATACGCAGTATTTT.

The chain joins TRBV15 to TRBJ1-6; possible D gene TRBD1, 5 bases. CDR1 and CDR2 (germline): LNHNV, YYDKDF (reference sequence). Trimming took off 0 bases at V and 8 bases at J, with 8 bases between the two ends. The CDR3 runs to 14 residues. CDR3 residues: CATSRDRVDSPLHF. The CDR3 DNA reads TGTGCCACCAGCAGAGACAGGGTCGATTCACCCCTCCACTTT. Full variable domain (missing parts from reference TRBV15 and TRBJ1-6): DAMVIQNPRYQVTQFGKPVTLSCSQTLNHNVMYWYQQKSSQAPKLLFHYYDKDFNNEADTPDNFQSRRPNTSFCFLDIRSPGLGDTAMYLCATSRDRVDSPLHFGNGTRLTVT.

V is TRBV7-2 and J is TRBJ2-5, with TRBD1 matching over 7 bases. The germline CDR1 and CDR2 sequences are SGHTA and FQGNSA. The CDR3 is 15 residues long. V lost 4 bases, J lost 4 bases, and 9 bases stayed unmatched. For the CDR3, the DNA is TGTGCCAGCAGCTCCATGGGTAGGGGGCCAGAGACCCAGTACTTC. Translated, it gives CASSSMGRGPETQYF.

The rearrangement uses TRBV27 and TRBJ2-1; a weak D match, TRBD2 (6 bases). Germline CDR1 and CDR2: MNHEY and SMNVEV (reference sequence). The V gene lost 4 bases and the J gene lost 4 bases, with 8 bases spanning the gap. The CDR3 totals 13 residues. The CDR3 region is CASSYAGYNEQFF. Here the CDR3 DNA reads TGTGCCAGCAGTTATGCGGGGTACAATGAGCAGTTCTTC.

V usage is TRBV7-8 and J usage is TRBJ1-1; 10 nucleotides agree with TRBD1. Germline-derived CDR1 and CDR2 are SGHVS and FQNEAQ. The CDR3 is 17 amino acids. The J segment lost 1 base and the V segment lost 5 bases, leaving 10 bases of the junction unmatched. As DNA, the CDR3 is TGTGCCAGCAGCCCTCGCTCGACAGGGGGCCCGAACACTGAAGCTTTCTTT. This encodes CASSPRSTGGPNTEAFF.

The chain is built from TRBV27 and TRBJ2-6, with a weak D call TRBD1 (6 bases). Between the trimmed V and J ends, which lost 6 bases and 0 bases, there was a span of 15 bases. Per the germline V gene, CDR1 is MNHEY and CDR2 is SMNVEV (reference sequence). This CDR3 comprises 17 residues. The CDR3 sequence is CASSTDSSSSGANVLTF. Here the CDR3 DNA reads TGTGCCAGCAGCACGGACAGTTCTAGCTCTGGGGCCAACGTCCTGACTTTC.

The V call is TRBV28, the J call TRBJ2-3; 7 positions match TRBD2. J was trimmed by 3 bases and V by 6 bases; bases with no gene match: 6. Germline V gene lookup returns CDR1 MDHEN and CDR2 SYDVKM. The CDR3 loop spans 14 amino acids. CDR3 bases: TGTGCCAGCAGCGCGGCGGGAGAGACAGATACGCAGTATTTT. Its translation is CASSAAGETDTQYF.

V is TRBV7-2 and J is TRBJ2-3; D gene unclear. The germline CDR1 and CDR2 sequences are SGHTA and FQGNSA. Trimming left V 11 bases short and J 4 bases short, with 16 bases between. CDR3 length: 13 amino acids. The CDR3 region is CAVLVASADTQYF. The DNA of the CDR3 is TGTGCCGTCCTGGTAGCTTCGGCAGATACGCAGTATTTT.

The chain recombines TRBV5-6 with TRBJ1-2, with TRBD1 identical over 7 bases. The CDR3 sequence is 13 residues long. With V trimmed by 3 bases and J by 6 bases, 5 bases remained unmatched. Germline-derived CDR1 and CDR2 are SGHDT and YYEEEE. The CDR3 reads CASSYDREDGYTF. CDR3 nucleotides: TGTGCCAGCAGCTACGACAGGGAGGATGGCTACACCTTC.